These 2 T cell receptor beta chains originate from one sample sequenced in a study of CD8 T cells in ankylosing spondylitis. Overall study results and limits: Ankylosing spondylitis blood appeared to carry a characteristic TCR beta motif of under ten highly homologous variants.

TCRdb recomputed calls from the 5' RACE reads with MiXCR, one row per CDR3 protein. This sample has about 340,000 distinct CDR3 sequences; roughly 8% occur once, and the top ten carry about 15%. Their recognized antigens are unknown. The sequenced sample was blood, either unsorted or a sorted T cell fraction (not recorded which). The receptors here all came from a male donor with ankylosing spondylitis.

This clonotype was detected only a few times. The rearrangement joins TRBV29-1 to TRBJ2-1, with 10 bases that match TRBD1. The CDR3 has 15 amino acids. The germline V gene encodes CDR1 SQVTM and CDR2 ANQGSEA. The J segment lost 7 bases and the V segment lost 7 bases, leaving 13 bases of the junction unmatched. CDR3 residues: CSATGQGGLRNEQFF. CDR3 coding DNA: TGCAGCGCAACCGGACAGGGGGGCTTGAGGAATGAGCAGTTCTTC.

The chain carries TRBV29-1 and TRBJ1-2, with D maybe TRBD1 (6 bases). The V and J ends lost 7 bases and 9 bases respectively, with 21 bases between them. Germline CDR1 reads SQVTM; CDR2 reads ANQGSEA. The CDR3 is 13 residues long. The CDR3 loop is CSGEGLGAGSYTF. DNA for the CDR3: TGCAGCGGGGAAGGGTTGGGGGCTGGTAGCTACACCTTC. Full variable domain (remainder filled in from reference TRBV29-1 and TRBJ1-2): SAVISQKPSRDICQRGTSLTIQCQVDSQVTMMFWYRQQPGQSLTLIATANQGSEATYESGFVIDKFPISRPNLTFSTLTVSNMSPEDSSIYLCSGEGLGAGSYTFGSGTRLTVV.